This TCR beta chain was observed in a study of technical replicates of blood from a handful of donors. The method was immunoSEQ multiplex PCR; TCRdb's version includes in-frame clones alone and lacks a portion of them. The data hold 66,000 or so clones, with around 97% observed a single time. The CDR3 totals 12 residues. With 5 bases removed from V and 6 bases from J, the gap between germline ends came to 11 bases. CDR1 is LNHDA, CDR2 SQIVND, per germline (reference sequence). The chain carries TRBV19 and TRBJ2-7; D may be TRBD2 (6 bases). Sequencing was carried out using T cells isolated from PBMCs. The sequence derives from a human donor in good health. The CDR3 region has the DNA TGTGCCAGTAGTCACGTGGGAGGCGAGCAGTACTTC. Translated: CASSHVGGEQYF.